This TCR beta chain was sequenced for a study of blood T cell repertoires in COVID-19. Authors' processing steps: Amplifying reference gene primers gave estimates of nucleated cell counts. Sequencing was performed with immunoSEQ multiplex PCR; in TCRdb, only in-frame clones are kept and a portion is missing. V and J calls and clone size are copied from that table; D and trimming were computed from the DNA. The sample contains fewer than 200,000 clones, around four fifths of which appear only once. The germline V gene encodes CDR1 MNHEY and CDR2 SMNVEV (reference sequence). This CDR3 spans 15 amino acids. After removal of 4 bases from V and 8 bases from J, the junction contained 11 bases not matched to a gene.

This receptor was obtained from a woman over 75 with acute or convalescent COVID-19. The material sequenced was peripheral blood. This chain uses TRBV27 with TRBJ2-1; 7 nucleotides match TRBD1. The CDR3 DNA reads TGTGCCAGCAGTTCGAAACCGACAGGGTGGGATGAGCAGTTCTTC. It specifies CASSSKPTGWDEQFF.